One sample yielded the 24 T cell receptor beta chains listed below, sequenced in a study of molecular identifiers for immune sequencing clone quantification (dated by TCRdb to about 2018). The library was built by means of PCR. TCRdb shows the sequencer as NextSeq 500. In TCRdb, the public reads were trimmed at Q25 with fastp and aligned with MiXCR, with productive beta chains retained. Identical CDR3 protein sequences are pooled into one entry, listed with their most common genes and DNA. For this sample there are some 580,000 distinct CDR3 sequences; roughly 25% appear just once. The ten largest clones add up to approximately 0.75% of the sample. Sequencing was performed on naive CD8+ T cells from blood, with Jurkat cell RNA spiked in. The cell subset or site label on this specimen signifies: FACS-sorted CD8+CD4-CCR7+CD45RA+ naive T cells. The origin of the receptors is a human donor in good health. Some libraries in this study had Jurkat cell RNA spiked in.

This chain uses TRBV11-2 with TRBJ2-7, with TRBD1 matching over 11 bases. Unmatched junction bases numbered 3, after V lost 0 bases and J lost 5 bases. Germline V lookup: CDR1 SGHAT, CDR2 FQNNGV. The CDR3 has 15 amino acids. CDR3 sequence (DNA): TGTGCCAGCAGCTTAGACCGGACAGGGGGCAACGAGCAGTACTTC. Translation: CASSLDRTGGNEQYF.

A few counts support this clonotype. The DNA of the CDR3 is TGTGCCAGTAGCCTCGGGACATTGTATAATTCACCCCTCCACTTT. Translating it yields CASSLGTLYNSPLHF. The chain is built from TRBV19 and TRBJ1-6; D perhaps matches TRBD1 (6 bases). The CDR3 runs to 15 residues. Germline values: CDR1 LNHDA, CDR2 SQIVND (reference sequence). The V gene lost 6 bases and the J gene lost 4 bases, with 13 bases spanning the gap.

The chain links TRBV19 to TRBJ2-7; D may be TRBD2 (6 bases). From germline, CDR1 is LNHDA and CDR2 SQIVND (reference sequence). The length of the CDR3 is 15 residues. Trimming left V 1 base short and J 3 bases short, with 13 bases between. DNA of the CDR3: TGTGCCAGTAGTATAGGCCAGGGAGGCATCTACGAGCAGTACTTC. Translated, it gives CASSIGQGGIYEQYF. Combining the CDR3 with reference TRBV19 and TRBJ2-7 gives the whole variable domain DGGITQSPKYLFRKEGQNVTLSCEQNLNHDAMYWYRQDPGQGLRLIYYSQIVNDFQKGDIAEGYSVSREKKESFPLTVTSAQKNPTAFYLCASSIGQGGIYEQYFGPGTRLTVT.

This clonotype showed up just a few times. The chain joins TRBV20-1 to TRBJ2-5; 12 bases fit TRBD2. The CDR3 sequence is 18 residues long. J was trimmed by 5 bases and V by 0 bases; bases with no gene match: 13. CDR1 and CDR2 from the germline V gene are DFQATT and SNEGSKA (reference sequence). Written as DNA, the CDR3 is TGCAGTGCTAGAGATCCCCAGACTAGCGGGGGCCTCTATGAGACCCAGTACTTC. It codes for CSARDPQTSGGLYETQYF.

Worth noting for this clonotype: An end of the junction differs from the germline gene, which may be a read error. This chain's CDR3 is CTSSVPGAPANTGELFF. The DNA of the CDR3 is TGTACCAGCAGCGTGCCGGGGGCCCCAGCGAACACCGGGGAGCTGTTTTTT. The chain recombines TRBV9 with TRBJ2-2; TRBD1 or TRBD2 may be the D gene (6 bases each). Germline CDR1 SGDLS, CDR2 YYNGEE. The CDR3 runs 17 residues.

This clonotype was recorded at least ten times. The chain employs TRBV7-9 and TRBJ1-1; D gene unclear. V lost 6 bases and J lost 1, with 9 bases in between. The length of the CDR3 is 13 residues. Germline CDR1 reads SEHNR; CDR2 reads FQNEAQ (reference sequence). The CDR3 region has the DNA TGTGCCAGCAGGGACGGACCGAACACTGAAGCTTTCTTT. This codes for CASRDGPNTEAFF.

This clonotype was seen repeatedly, ten times or more. The chain joins TRBV5-1 to TRBJ2-2; 8 bases are a match to TRBD2. J was trimmed by 0 bases and V by 0 bases; bases with no gene match: 4. Germline V gene sequence: CDR1 SGHRS, CDR2 YFSETQ. This CDR3 is built from 17 residues. The CDR3: CASSLARGLANTGELFF. The DNA of the CDR3 is TGCGCCAGCAGCTTGGCTAGGGGACTAGCGAACACCGGGGAGCTGTTTTTT.

This clonotype showed up just a few times. The chain has TRBV4-3 and TRBJ2-7; TRBD2 matches at 11 bases. There are 17 residues in the CDR3. Trimming removed 3 bases from V and 4 bases from J; junction bases left unmatched: 11. Germline assignment: CDR1 LGHNA and CDR2 YSLEER. CDR3 DNA sequence: TGCGCCAGCAGCCAGATCACCGGGACTAGCGGAATTTACGAGCAGTACTTC. Translation: CASSQITGTSGIYEQYF.

Turning to this clonotype: A single base separates this from a much larger clone, so it may be a read error. The rearrangement uses TRBV6-5 and TRBJ1-1, with D uncertain. The germline V gene encodes CDR1 MNHEY and CDR2 SVGAGI. The CDR3 is 15 residues long. Written as DNA, the CDR3 is TGTGCCAGCAGTTACTCGCGTGAGCTGAACACTAAAGCTTTCTTT. This sequence encodes CASSYSRELNTKAFF.

This chain joins TRBV20-1 and TRBJ2-7, with a possible D match to TRBD2 (6 bases). Trimming left V 4 bases short and J 0 bases short, with 10 bases between. This CDR3 is built from 13 residues. Per the germline V gene, CDR1 is DFQATT and CDR2 is SNEGSKA (reference sequence). The DNA for the CDR3 is TGCAGTGCTAAAGGACTAATCTCCTACGAGCAGTACTTC. Amino acid sequence: CSAKGLISYEQYF.

J is TRBJ2-7 and V is TRBV6-2 or TRBV6-3; 14 bases fit TRBD2. Germline-derived CDR1 and CDR2 are MNHEY and SVGEGT. This CDR3 is built from 17 residues. Unmatched junction bases numbered 7, after V lost 6 bases and J lost 0 bases. CDR3: CASSRGLAGALSYEQYF. The CDR3 DNA reads TGTGCCAGCAGCAGGGGACTAGCGGGGGCCCTCTCCTACGAGCAGTACTTC.

V gene TRBV30 combines with J gene TRBJ2-7; D gene unclear. The length of the CDR3 is 13 residues. V was cut by 8 bases and J by 2 bases, with 16 bases left in between. The germline CDR1 and CDR2 sequences are GTSNPN and SVGIG (reference sequence). CDR3 protein: CAGHAVRPYEQYF. The CDR3, as DNA: TGTGCCGGGCATGCAGTGCGTCCCTACGAGCAGTACTTC.

The chain couples TRBV30 to TRBJ1-1, with 7 bases aligning to TRBD1. From germline, CDR1 is GTSNPN and CDR2 SVGIG (reference sequence). The J segment lost 0 bases and the V segment lost 3 bases, leaving 7 bases of the junction unmatched. This CDR3 spans 15 amino acids. The CDR3: CAWRRAGGMNTEAFF. CDR3 nucleotides: TGTGCCTGGAGAAGGGCAGGGGGAATGAACACTGAAGCTTTCTTT.

This clonotype was picked up many times. The chain recombines TRBV7-2 with TRBJ2-7, with 8 bases that match TRBD1. The V segment lost 2 bases and the J segment 12 bases; nucleotides outside the gene matches: 6. CDR3 length: 12 residues. Germline loops: CDR1 SGHTA, CDR2 FQGNSA. In nucleotides, the CDR3 is TGTGCCAGCAGCTTACCGGACAGGGAGTGGTACTTC. It specifies CASSLPDREWYF.

In its sample, this clonotype was seen a few times. The chain recombines TRBV6-5 with TRBJ2-1; the match to TRBD1 covers 8 bases. V shed 6 bases and J 0 bases; nucleotides not matched to a gene: 4. Germline assignment: CDR1 MNHEY and CDR2 SVGAGI. The CDR3 has 15 residues. This CDR3 is CASRGTGGSYNEQFF. As DNA, the CDR3 is TGTGCCAGCAGGGGAACAGGGGGCTCCTACAATGAGCAGTTCTTC.

In its sample, this clonotype was seen a few times. The chain has TRBV7-2 and TRBJ2-1, with D unresolved. Germline V lookup: CDR1 SGHTA, CDR2 FQGNSA. This CDR3 is 16 amino acids long. V lost 1 base and J 2 bases, leaving 12 bases between the germline ends. Written as DNA, the CDR3 is TGTGCCAGCAGCTTAGATACCGGAAACCCCTACAATGAGCAGTTCTTC. Amino acid sequence: CASSLDTGNPYNEQFF.

In this sample, this clonotype turned up many times. This chain uses TRBV6-5 with TRBJ2-5; no clear D. V shed 1 base and J shed 3 bases, with 6 bases lying between them. CDR1 is MNHEY, CDR2 SVGAGI, per germline. This CDR3 has 13 amino acids. The CDR3 DNA follows: TGTGCCAGCAGTTACTACCTAGAAGAGACCCAGTACTTC. This gives the protein CASSYYLEETQYF.

This clonotype has just a few counts. The V gene is TRBV2, the J gene TRBJ1-2; TRBD1 is a possible D gene (5 bases). CDR3 size: 14 residues. Germline CDR1 SNHLY, CDR2 FYNNEI. Trimming left V 4 bases short and J 4 bases short, with 13 bases between. The DNA for the CDR3 is TGTGCCAGCAGTGGGAGGGGATTGAGCTATGGCTACACCTTC. Residues: CASSGRGLSYGYTF.

A few counts support this clonotype. The V gene is TRBV12-3 or TRBV12-4, the J gene TRBJ2-5, with a possible D match to TRBD1 (5 bases). The CDR3 spans 14 residues. The ends were cut back, 3 bases at V and 1 base at J, with 9 bases in the middle. In DNA form, the CDR3 reads TGTGCCAGCAGTTTGACAGTTCCCCAAGAGACCCAGTACTTC. Residues: CASSLTVPQETQYF.

This clonotype was recorded many times. The V and J genes are TRBV6-2 or TRBV6-3 and TRBJ1-5, with TRBD1 matching 9 bases. Germline CDR1 MNHEY, CDR2 SVGEGT. The CDR3 is 15 residues long. The junction had 9 bases not matched to a gene; V was cut back by 5 bases and J by 7 bases. The CDR3 DNA reads TGTGCCAGCAGTCCACAGGGGGCGGTTGGACAGCCCCAGCATTTT. This encodes CASSPQGAVGQPQHF.

The sample holds a few counts of this clonotype. The chain employs TRBV6-2 or TRBV6-3 and TRBJ2-2; the D gene could be TRBD1 or TRBD2 (5 bases each). From germline, CDR1 is MNHEY and CDR2 SVGEGT. V dropped 6 bases and J dropped 0 bases, with 11 bases sitting between them. This CDR3 region has 15 residues. The CDR3 DNA follows: TGTGCCAGCAGAAAGGGACGGGCGAACACCGGGGAGCTGTTTTTT. Translating gives CASRKGRANTGELFF.

As for this clonotype: This may be a read error, as it is one base from a much larger clone. The gene calls are TRBV10-3 and TRBJ1-2; D remains unclear. The CDR3 is made up of 13 amino acids. Germline CDR1 is ENHRY and CDR2 is SYGVKD. The CDR3 spells CAITPTPNYGYAF. CDR3 in DNA: TGTGCCATCACCCCGACACCGAACTATGGCTACGCCTTC.

Regarding this clonotype: A much larger clone differs by one base, so this may be a read error. In this CDR3 the conserved last residue, phenylalanine or tryptophan, is missing, so a read error is likely. This rearrangement joins TRBV30 to TRBJ1-2; unclear D gene. The CDR3 has 11 residues. The germline V gene encodes CDR1 GTSNPN and CDR2 SVGIG (reference sequence). V dropped 4 bases and J dropped 4 bases, with 7 bases sitting between them. This chain's CDR3 is CAWIKGYGYTL. CDR3 in DNA: TGTGCCTGGATTAAGGGCTATGGCTACACCCTC.

This clonotype was seen many times. This chain links TRBV27 with TRBJ1-1; weak D call: TRBD1 (5 bases). Germline loops: CDR1 MNHEY, CDR2 SMNVEV (reference sequence). This CDR3 contains 13 residues. Trimming cost V 2 bases and J 3 bases, with 7 bases left between them. The CDR3 sequence: CASSLRQYTEAFF. The CDR3, as DNA: TGTGCCAGCAGTTTAAGACAGTACACTGAAGCTTTCTTT.